This paragraph reports one T cell receptor (beta chain). The antigen is unknown. This clone may be a read error of a much larger clone one base away. This entry belongs to a study of tumor and adjacent non-tumor tissue in lung cancer. Study information: The cohort had 12 to 13 adenocarcinoma, a couple of squamous cell and 1 small cell patients. Approximately 4 million productive TCRbeta reads were obtained per sample on average. The study, taken as a whole, reports: In normal lung, the top 100 clones were significantly more dominant than in tumor. Significantly higher TCR diversity was found in tumor than normal lung.

V was pared by 8 bases and J by 5 bases, with 11 bases of the junction left unmatched. CDR1 is WNHNN, CDR2 SYGVQD, per germline (reference sequence). This CDR3 has 15 residues. The library came from three nested PCR rounds adapted from ARM-PCR protocols. TCRdb re-called the multiplex PCR reads through MiXCR, storing one row per CDR3 protein. The sample comprises 130,000 or so distinct CDR3 sequences, 60% to 70% of which are singletons, and over 10% rests with the top ten. The template was RNA from unsorted bulk tissue. The rearrangement uses TRBV10-1 and TRBJ2-2; 7 bases are a match to TRBD1. This clonotype originated in a man between 25 and 39 years old with non-small cell lung cancer. The sample comprised lung tumor tissue. CDR3 in amino acids: CASGVTGLGTGELFF. CDR3 DNA sequence: TGCGCCAGCGGTGTGACAGGGTTGGGGACCGGGGAGCTGTTTTTT.